The present T cell receptor beta chain was sequenced within a study of blood T cell repertoires in COVID-19. Generated by immunoSEQ multiplex PCR, the TCRdb table keeps only in-frame clones and is missing some. Of 57,000 or so clones listed, less than 85% are singletons. Per germline, CDR1 SEHNR and CDR2 FQNEAQ (reference sequence). V was pared by 2 bases and J by 2 bases, with 3 bases of the junction left unmatched. The CDR3 extends over 16 amino acids. Sample: peripheral blood. The clonotype originates from a man aged 65-85 years with active COVID-19. This chain links TRBV7-9 with TRBJ2-1; 10 positions match TRBD2. CDR3 DNA: TGTGCCAGCAGCTTATGGCTAGCGGGAGCCTACAATGAGCAGTTCTTC. Translation: CASSLWLAGAYNEQFF.